Following are 17 T cell receptor beta chains from one sample sequenced in a study of CD4 T cells in relation to SARS-CoV-2 and coronaviruses (dated by TCRdb to the early 2020s). CD4+ T cells from unexposed donors were collected before the COVID-19 pandemic (2011-2018). After more than nine days of culture, CD4+ T cells were isolated with the EasySep CD4+ T cell isolation kit. These receptors' targets are unknown. Libraries were prepared through the immunoSEQ multiplex PCR assay. In its TCRdb copy, this immuneACCESS table keeps in-frame sequences only and misses some clones. Where compared with another copy, unresolved V genes explain less than half of these, and the others have no known cause. The sample table shows 15,000 to 25,000 clones, and just under 75% are seen once. Of the sample, about 20% falls within the top ten clones. Sequencing was performed on CD4+ T cells from PBMCs, cultured in vitro. These receptors came from a human donor in good health.

The rearrangement uses TRBV27 and TRBJ1-2, with a tentative D call TRBD1 (6 bases). Germline V gene lookup returns CDR1 MNHEY and CDR2 SMNVEV (reference sequence). The CDR3 spans 13 residues. V dropped 5 bases and J dropped 4 bases, with 11 bases sitting between them. CDR3 bases: TGTGCCAGCAGTAAACAGGGAAGCTATGGCTACACCTTC. Encoded protein: CASSKQGSYGYTF.

The J gene is TRBJ1-2, the V gene TRBV6-5, with 8 bases aligning to TRBD1. The CDR3 spans 15 residues. Germline loops: CDR1 MNHEY, CDR2 SVGAGI. Trimming at V came to 6 bases and at J to 1 base, leaving 7 bases not matched to a gene. For the CDR3, the DNA is TGTGCCAGCAGGGACGGACAGGGCCTTAACTATGGCTACACCTTC. Translation gives CASRDGQGLNYGYTF.

The V gene is TRBV7-8, the J gene TRBJ2-2, with D maybe TRBD1 (5 bases). This CDR3 region has 14 residues. Germline V gene data show CDR1 as SGHVS and CDR2 as FQNEAQ. V gave up 6 bases and J gave up 2 bases, with 10 bases separating them. The CDR3 region is CASRIRANTGELFF. CDR3 coding DNA: TGTGCCAGCAGGATCAGGGCCAACACCGGGGAGCTGTTTTTT.

The chain employs TRBV4-2 and TRBJ2-5; 10 bases match TRBD1. CDR3 size: 16 residues. The J segment lost 5 bases and the V segment lost 2 bases, leaving 8 bases of the junction unmatched. Germline V gene sequence: CDR1 LGHNA, CDR2 YNFKEQ. CDR3 coding DNA: TGTGCCAGCAGCCAACCTGACAGGGGGCAGAGGGAGACCCAGTACTTC. Protein sequence: CASSQPDRGQRETQYF.

Only a few counts were recorded for this clone. V is TRBV19 and J is TRBJ2-1, with D perhaps assigned TRBD1 or TRBD2 (5 bases each). The CDR3 runs to 13 residues. Per germline, CDR1 LNHDA and CDR2 SQIVND (reference sequence). V was shortened by 5 bases and J by 9 bases, with 14 bases between the two germline ends. The CDR3 region is CASSLRWGSEQFF. The CDR3 DNA reads as TGTGCCAGTAGTCTCAGATGGGGGTCTGAGCAGTTCTTC.

The chain is built from TRBV29-1 and TRBJ1-2, with D perhaps matching TRBD1 (5 bases). This CDR3 is 12 amino acids long. V was cut by 7 bases and J by 8 bases, with 17 bases left in between. Germline assignment: CDR1 SQVTM and CDR2 ANQGSEA. The CDR3 loop reads CSADTQTAGYTF. CDR3 DNA: TGCAGCGCCGATACCCAGACAGCGGGCTACACCTTC.

Here the CDR3 reads CASSNGQGAGLSEAFF. In nucleotides, the CDR3 is TGTGCCAGCAGCAACGGACAGGGGGCGGGGCTGTCTGAAGCTTTCTTT. This rearrangement joins TRBV13 to TRBJ1-1; 11 nucleotides match TRBD1. Germline V gene sequence: CDR1 PRHDT, CDR2 FYEKMQ (reference sequence). V lost 5 bases to trimming and J lost 6 bases; unmatched junction nucleotides: 11. The CDR3 consists of 16 residues.

The J gene is TRBJ2-5, the V gene TRBV30; TRBD2 aligns across 7 bases. The length of the CDR3 is 14 residues. The V and J ends lost 2 bases and 3 bases, in that order; junction bases with no gene match: 6. In germline, CDR1 is GTSNPN, CDR2 SVGIG (reference sequence). The DNA for the CDR3 is TGTGCCTGGAGTTTACTAGCGCCTAAAGAGACCCAGTACTTC. It encodes CAWSLLAPKETQYF.

Notes on this clone: Compared with germline, one end of the junction differs, possibly owing to a read error. The chain uses TRBV7-2 and TRBJ2-7, with TRBD2 matching over 9 bases. The CDR3 consists of 15 residues. Per the germline V gene, CDR1 is SGHTA and CDR2 is FQGNSA. CDR3 DNA sequence: TGTGCCAGCAGCCTAGCGGGAACCGGGTCCTACGAGCAGTACTTC. Translation gives CASSLAGTGSYEQYF.

A few counts support this clone. The genes are TRBV11-2 and TRBJ1-2, with D perhaps TRBD1 (5 bases). The V gene's germline CDR1 is SGHAT and CDR2 FQNNGV. Trimming cost V 4 bases and J 4 bases, with 16 bases left between them. The CDR3 runs to 15 residues. CDR3 sequence: CASSSIRAGGYGYTF. CDR3 DNA: TGTGCCAGCAGCTCCATTAGGGCCGGGGGCTATGGCTACACCTTC.

This chain uses TRBV7-3 with TRBJ2-2, with 7 nucleotides matching TRBD2. V was pared by 4 bases and J by 7 bases, with 12 bases of the junction left unmatched. CDR3 length: 16 amino acids. Germline values: CDR1 SGHTA, CDR2 FQGTGA. CDR3 bases: TGTGCCAGCAGCTCGGACCAAGCGGGATCCGGCGGGGAGCTGTTTTTT. Translated, it gives CASSSDQAGSGGELFF.

Here the CDR3 DNA reads TGTGCCATCAGTGGGTCAGGGGGCGGCTATGGCTACACCTTC. It codes for CAISGSGGGYGYTF. The chain has TRBV10-3 and TRBJ1-2; 8 bases match TRBD1. Trimming cost V 4 bases and J 4 bases; bases outside gene matches: 5. The CDR3 is made up of 14 amino acids. The germline gives CDR1 ENHRY, CDR2 SYGVKD.

The chain couples TRBV7-3 to TRBJ2-7; 13 bases agree with TRBD2. The CDR3 covers 16 residues. Germline CDR1 SGHTA, CDR2 FQGTGA. J was trimmed by 5 bases and V by 5 bases; bases with no gene match: 9. Written as DNA, the CDR3 is TGTGCCAGCAGCCGCGGACTAGCGGGAGAAAGGGACGAGCAGTACTTC. It translates to CASSRGLAGERDEQYF.

This chain joins TRBV6-6 and TRBJ2-1, with D perhaps matching TRBD2 (6 bases). This CDR3 has 16 amino acids. Germline CDR1 MNHNY, CDR2 SVGAGI (reference sequence). Trimming pared 2 bases from V and 2 bases from J, leaving 13 bases between. The CDR3 loop reads CASSYGGRATYNEQFF. The CDR3 DNA reads TGTGCCAGCAGTTACGGAGGGCGGGCTACCTACAATGAGCAGTTCTTC.

The chain joins TRBV7-2 to TRBJ2-5; TRBD2 matches 16 bases. The V gene's germline CDR1 is SGHTA and CDR2 FQGNSA. With 2 bases clipped from V and 6 bases from J, the junction kept 6 bases outside the gene matches. The CDR3 consists of 17 residues. CDR3 in amino acids: CASSLTGTSGGAQTQYF. CDR3 DNA sequence: TGTGCCAGCAGCTTAACCGGGACTAGCGGGGGGGCACAGACCCAGTACTTC.

CDR3 protein: CASSLGTGRRGEAFF. DNA of the CDR3: TGTGCCAGCAGCTTAGGGACAGGGAGGAGGGGTGAAGCTTTCTTT. The V call is TRBV7-9, the J call TRBJ1-1; the match to TRBD1 covers 8 bases. Germline values: CDR1 SEHNR, CDR2 FQNEAQ (reference sequence). V was clipped by 1 base and J by 7 bases; unmatched bases: 8. The CDR3 contains 15 residues. The whole variable domain, filled in from reference TRBV7-9 and TRBJ1-1, reads DTGVSQNPRHKITKRGQNVTFRCDPISEHNRLYWYRQTLGQGPEFLTYFQNEAQLEKSRLLSDRFSAERPKGSFSTLEIQRTEQGDSAMYLCASSLGTGRRGEAFFGQGTRLTVV.

In its sample, this clone was seen a few times. The V and J genes are TRBV30 and TRBJ1-1, with D possibly TRBD1 on 6 matching bases. The CDR3 length is 15 residues. CDR1 and CDR2 from the germline V gene are GTSNPN and SVGIG (reference sequence). The CDR3 DNA reads as TGTGCTAGGACGAGCGGGGGCTCATCGGGCACTGAAGCTTTCTTT. This encodes CARTSGGSSGTEAFF.